The clone carrying this T cell receptor (beta chain) was seen many times. The data originate from a study of blood T cell repertoires in COVID-19. Whole-study context: Samples representing acute and convalescent COVID-19 were sourced from the United States, Italy and Spain. Nucleic acid was either cDNA or gDNA, and it came from T cells, B-cell-depleted T cells, or PBMCs.

Authors' data handling: Amplification of reference gene primers provided the estimated nucleated cell counts. Sequencing used immunoSEQ multiplex PCR; TCRdb keeps in-frame clones, though not all of them. V, J and clone size derive from that table, while D and trimming were established from the DNA sequence. The data contain 150,000 to 200,000 clones, roughly 85% of them seen just once; the ten biggest clones take up less than 3.5%. The TCR sequence derives from a human donor with acute or convalescent COVID-19. The donor label of this sample is uncertain. The sequenced material came from peripheral blood.

This CDR3 reads CASSSWSNEQFF. In nucleotides, the CDR3 is TGTGCCAGCAGTAGTTGGAGCAATGAGCAGTTCTTC. The rearrangement uses TRBV27 and TRBJ2-1; D gene unclear. Germline V CDR1 and CDR2: MNHEY, SMNVEV (reference sequence). Trimming removed 5 bases from V and 6 bases from J, with 8 bases in between. The CDR3 has 12 amino acids.